This is a list of T cell receptor beta chains from one sample in a study of T cells in Graves' hyperthyroidism and ophthalmopathy. TCRdb reprocessed the multiplex PCR reads with MiXCR, giving one entry per CDR3 protein. Of a few hundred thousand distinct CDR3 sequences listed, 15% to 20% were seen once; the top ten hold around 3.3%. Sequencing was performed on blood. These TCRs come from a woman in her forties with Graves' ophthalmopathy. Both conserved end residues are part of each CDR3. The order of the fields is J gene, clone size, D gene, V gene, CDR3 DNA, CDR3 protein. The D gene is left open where the match is weak. Clone size is given for some rows only: seen once, a few or many times, or a class if the clone is expanded.

J gene: TRBJ1-4; clone size: many; D gene: .; V gene: TRBV2; CDR3 DNA: TGTGCCAGCAGGGCAGCTACAACTAATGAAAAACTGTTTTTT; CDR3 protein: CASRAATTNEKLFF
J gene: TRBJ2-1; clone size: many; D gene: TRBD2; V gene: TRBV27; CDR3 DNA: TGTGCCAGCAGTTCATCTAGCGGGAGGGCATACAATGAGCAGTTCTTC; CDR3 protein: CASSSSSGRAYNEQFF
J gene: TRBJ2-4; clone size: many; D gene: .; V gene: TRBV20-1; CDR3 DNA: TGCAGTGCTAGTTCTAGTACCAAAAACATTCAGTACTTC; CDR3 protein: CSASSSTKNIQYF
J gene: TRBJ2-1; clone size: many; D gene: .; V gene: TRBV3-1; CDR3 DNA: TGTGCCAGCAGCCAATTACTAGCCGCCCTCAATGAGCAGTTCTTC; CDR3 protein: CASSQLLAALNEQFF
J gene: TRBJ2-6; clone size: many; D gene: .; V gene: TRBV30; CDR3 DNA: TGTGCCGGTGATTGGGGGGCCAACGTCCTGACTTTC; CDR3 protein: CAGDWGANVLTF
J gene: TRBJ1-5; clone size: .; D gene: .; V gene: TRBV6-1; CDR3 DNA: TGTGCCAGCAGTCGACAGGAGTACAATCAGCCCCAGCATTTT; CDR3 protein: CASSRQEYNQPQHF
J gene: TRBJ1-1; clone size: few; D gene: .; V gene: TRBV14; CDR3 DNA: TGTGCCAGCAGCTCAGCCCCAATGAACACTGAAGCTTTCTTT; CDR3 protein: CASSSAPMNTEAFF
J gene: TRBJ2-7; clone size: many; D gene: .; V gene: TRBV7-2; CDR3 DNA: TGTGCCAGCAGCTTAGGTCGAAACCTCTACGAGCAGTACTTC; CDR3 protein: CASSLGRNLYEQYF
J gene: TRBJ2-7; clone size: many; D gene: TRBD1; V gene: TRBV28; CDR3 DNA: TGTGCCAGTTCTTCGACAGGGGTAGTCGAGCAGTACTTC; CDR3 protein: CASSSTGVVEQYF
J gene: TRBJ2-6; clone size: many; D gene: .; V gene: TRBV5-1; CDR3 DNA: TGCGCCAGCAGCTTGGCGGGGCCGGGTTCTGGGGCCAACGTCCTGACTTTC; CDR3 protein: CASSLAGPGSGANVLTF
J gene: TRBJ1-5; clone size: many; D gene: .; V gene: TRBV5-1; CDR3 DNA: TGCGCCAGCAGCTTGGAACGAGATCAGCCCCAGCATTTT; CDR3 protein: CASSLERDQPQHF
J gene: TRBJ1-1; clone size: few; D gene: .; V gene: TRBV6-1; CDR3 DNA: TGTGCCAGCATAAGAGGTCCTGTGAACACTGAAGCTTTCTTT; CDR3 protein: CASIRGPVNTEAFF
J gene: TRBJ2-2; clone size: few; D gene: .; V gene: TRBV30; CDR3 DNA: TGTGCCTGGGAGAGCGTGGAGGGGACCGGGGAGCTGTTTTTT; CDR3 protein: CAWESVEGTGELFF
J gene: TRBJ2-5; clone size: many; D gene: .; V gene: TRBV6-1; CDR3 DNA: TGTGCCAGCAACAATCAGGGTCGGGGGACCCAGTACTTC; CDR3 protein: CASNNQGRGTQYF
J gene: TRBJ1-4; clone size: .; D gene: TRBD1; V gene: TRBV19; CDR3 DNA: TGTGCCAGTTCCAGGGGGCCTCAGGGTCAAAAACTGTTTTTT; CDR3 protein: CASSRGPQGQKLFF
J gene: TRBJ2-3; clone size: many; D gene: TRBD2; V gene: TRBV30; CDR3 DNA: TGTGCCTGGACTAGCGGGAGTGATACGCAGTATTTT; CDR3 protein: CAWTSGSDTQYF
J gene: TRBJ2-3; clone size: many; D gene: .; V gene: TRBV20-1; CDR3 DNA: TGCAGTGCCCCCTATTTAGGGCTAGACGCAGATACGCAGTATTTT; CDR3 protein: CSAPYLGLDADTQYF
J gene: TRBJ1-1; clone size: many; D gene: .; V gene: TRBV28; CDR3 DNA: TGTGCCAGCAGTTTCCGGGGCCCCACTGAAGCTTTCTTT; CDR3 protein: CASSFRGPTEAFF
J gene: TRBJ2-1; clone size: .; D gene: .; V gene: TRBV28; CDR3 DNA: TGTGCCAGCAGAGCCTCCCGAAGGAGCTCCTACAATGAGCAGTTCTTC; CDR3 protein: CASRASRRSSYNEQFF
J gene: TRBJ2-5; clone size: .; D gene: TRBD1; V gene: TRBV20-1; CDR3 DNA: TGCAGTGCTAGCGACCCCAGGGGGCGAGAGACCCAGTACTTC; CDR3 protein: CSASDPRGRETQYF